Described below is a single TCR beta chain sequence and its context. Per the authors' pipeline: For nucleated cells, counts were estimated from reference gene primer amplification. Only in-frame clones appear in the TCRdb table, and some are missing; sequencing was by immunoSEQ multiplex PCR. V and J calls and clone size are those listed in that table; D and trimming were worked out from the DNA. The repertoire holds 250,000 to 350,000 clones, with more than 70% as singletons. CDR1 is ENHRY and CDR2 is SYGVKD in the germline V gene. The CDR3 is made up of 12 amino acids. Trimming left V 2 bases short and J 9 bases short, with 11 bases between. This record belongs to a study of blood T cell repertoires in COVID-19. At the level of the study: Samples representing acute and convalescent COVID-19 were sourced from the United States, Italy and Spain. Nucleic acid was either cDNA or gDNA, and it came from T cells, B-cell-depleted T cells, or PBMCs.

Sequences were obtained from peripheral blood. The chain links TRBV10-3 to TRBJ2-7; D not certain. The receptor comes from a woman aged 45-60 years with acute or convalescent COVID-19. CDR3 sequence: CAISENRMWQYV. The CDR3 coding sequence is TGTGCCATCAGTGAGAACAGAATGTGGCAGTACGTC.